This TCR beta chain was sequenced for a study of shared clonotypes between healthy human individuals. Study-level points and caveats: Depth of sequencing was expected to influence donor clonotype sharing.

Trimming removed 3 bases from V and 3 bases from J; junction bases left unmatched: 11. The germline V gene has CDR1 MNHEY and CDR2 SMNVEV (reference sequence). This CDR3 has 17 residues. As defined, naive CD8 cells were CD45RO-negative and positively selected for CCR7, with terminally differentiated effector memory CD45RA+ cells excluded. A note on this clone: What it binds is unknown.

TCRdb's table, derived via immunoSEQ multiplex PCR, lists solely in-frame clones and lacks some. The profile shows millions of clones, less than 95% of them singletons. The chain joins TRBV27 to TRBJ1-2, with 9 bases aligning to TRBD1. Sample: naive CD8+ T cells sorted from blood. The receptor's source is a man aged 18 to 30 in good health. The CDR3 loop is CASSFREGTGSYYGYTF. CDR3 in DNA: TGTGCCAGCAGTTTCCGGGAAGGGACAGGGAGTTACTATGGCTACACCTTC.